Listed below are T cell receptor beta chains from one sample, sequenced in a study of response to subunit inactivated influenza vaccine. TCRdb redid the calling of the RT-PCR reads with MiXCR, one entry per CDR3 protein. The sample has around 580,000 distinct CDR3 sequences, about an eighth seen once. The sequencing used PBMCs from blood, collected on the day of vaccination. The receptor source for this set is a man in his fifties who received an inactivated influenza vaccine. Each CDR3 is given with its conserved first and last residue. The D gene is left open where the match is weak. Expanded clones are given a class, and other clones once, few, many or no size at all.

TRBJ2-7 | TRBV12-3/TRBV12-4 | many | TRBD1 | TGTGCCAGCAGCCATATTTGGGACAGGGTTTCCTACGAGCAGTACTTC | CASSHIWDRVSYEQYF
TRBJ2-1 | TRBV9 | many | TRBD2 | TGTGCCAGCAGCGTTGGCGGGAGATACAATGAGCAGTTCTTC | CASSVGGRYNEQFF
TRBJ2-1 | TRBV5-1 | many | NA | TGCGCCAGCAGCTTGGGATCGGGCTCCTACAATGAGCAGTTCTTC | CASSLGSGSYNEQFF
TRBJ2-1 | TRBV20-1 | many | TRBD2 | TGCAGTGCTAGAGGGACTAGCGGGAGGGTCGGGTCCTACAATGAGCAGTTCTTC | CSARGTSGRVGSYNEQFF
TRBJ2-3 | TRBV20-1 | NA | NA | TGCAGTACCGCCCGAGCGCGCGCAGATACGCAGTATTTT | CSTARARADTQYF
TRBJ2-2 | TRBV7-2 | NA | NA | TGTGCCAGCAGACACAGGGTCCCCTCCACCGGGGAGCTGTTTTTT | CASRHRVPSTGELFF
TRBJ2-1 | TRBV7-2 | NA | TRBD1 | TGTGCCAGCAGCCTCGACAGGGGTAACTACAATGAGCAGTTCTTC | CASSLDRGNYNEQFF
TRBJ1-2 | TRBV18 | NA | NA | TGTGCCAGCTCACCAGTGCCTACTAACTATGGCTACACCTTC | CASSPVPTNYGYTF
TRBJ1-6 | TRBV7-2 | few | NA | TGTGCCAGCAGCTTAGCGATGGGTTTAGATTCACCCCTCCACTTT | CASSLAMGLDSPLHF
TRBJ2-5 | TRBV12-3/TRBV12-4 | many | TRBD1 | TGTGCCAGCAGTGGGGACAGCTCCCAAGAGACCCAGTACTTC | CASSGDSSQETQYF
TRBJ2-2 | TRBV5-1 | NA | NA | TGCGCCAGCAGCCTCAGAGACGGGGAGCTGTTTTTT | CASSLRDGELFF
TRBJ2-5 | TRBV12-3/TRBV12-4 | many | TRBD1 | TGTGCCAGCAGTCAGGACAGGGCCCAAGAGACCCAGTACTTC | CASSQDRAQETQYF
TRBJ1-5 | TRBV12-3/TRBV12-4 | many | TRBD1 | TGTGCCAGCAGTTTAGACAGGGGGCAGCCCCAGCATTTT | CASSLDRGQPQHF
TRBJ2-5 | TRBV29-1 | few | NA | TGCAGCGTAGACCCCGGGACGAAAGGGACCCAGTACTTC | CSVDPGTKGTQYF
TRBJ2-4 | TRBV11-2 | few | TRBD1 | TGTGCCAGCAGACCTGGGTGGACAGGGGGAGCCAAAAACATTCAGTACTTC | CASRPGWTGGAKNIQYF
TRBJ2-2 | TRBV29-1 | few | NA | TGCAGCGCCTCGGCCCCAGGTTCGAACACCGGGGAGCTGTTTTTT | CSASAPGSNTGELFF
TRBJ2-2 | TRBV11-2 | many | NA | TGTGCCAGCAGCTTAGAACAAACCGGGACGCCGAACACCGGGGAGCTGTTTTTT | CASSLEQTGTPNTGELFF
TRBJ2-7 | TRBV5-1 | many | NA | TGCGCCAGCAGCTTGACTCAGGCCTCCTACGAGCAGTACTTC | CASSLTQASYEQYF
TRBJ2-7 | TRBV9 | few | NA | TGTGCCAGCAGCGTAGGAGGCTTGAGGTCCTACGAGCAGTACTTC | CASSVGGLRSYEQYF
TRBJ1-5 | TRBV20-1 | many | TRBD1 | TGCAGTGCCTTGGACAGGGGTTGGAGCAATCAGCCCCAGCATTTT | CSALDRGWSNQPQHF
TRBJ2-7 | TRBV29-1 | few | NA | TGCAGCATACAGGTAACCTACGAGCAGTACTTC | CSIQVTYEQYF
TRBJ2-7 | TRBV29-1 | NA | NA | TGCAGCGTTCGGGGCTACTACGAGCAGTACTTC | CSVRGYYEQYF
TRBJ2-2 | TRBV7-8 | NA | TRBD1 | TGTGCCAGCAGCTTACGGGACAGGGTAACCGGGGAGCTGTTTTTT | CASSLRDRVTGELFF
TRBJ1-5 | TRBV11-2 | few | NA | TGTGCCAGCAGCTTAGTGGCAATCAGACCCCAGCATTTT | CASSLVAIRPQHF
TRBJ2-7 | TRBV28 | NA | NA | TGTGCCAGCAGTTTATTGAGATACGAGCAGTACTTC | CASSLLRYEQYF
TRBJ2-4 | TRBV29-1 | many | NA | TGCAGCGTCCAGACCGAGACTTACAAAAACATTCAGTACTTC | CSVQTETYKNIQYF